The clone carrying this T cell receptor (beta chain) was seen ten or more times. Its antigen is not identified. This record comes from a study of T cells in Graves' hyperthyroidism and ophthalmopathy. Trimming took 6 bases from V and 5 from J, leaving 13 bases between them. CDR1 and CDR2 (germline): MNHEY, SVGAGI. The CDR3 is 13 amino acids. Template material for amplifying TCR beta CDR3 regions consisted of RNA transcripts. The study used the HTBI primer set for a first-round RT-PCR of the TCR CDR3. TCRdb used MiXCR to reprocess the multiplex PCR reads, holding one entry per CDR3 protein. The table lists approximately 95,000 distinct CDR3 sequences, around 42% of them singletons, with roughly 10% in the top ten. Points from the study as a whole: A model of 13 V-J features distinguished ophthalmopathy from stable hyperthyroidism. In the blood, most expanded thyroid clonotypes above 0.001 appeared as well.

Pregnant or lactating patients were excluded, as were those with uncontrolled infection or other autoimmune disease. The specimen was peripheral blood or thyroid tissue (not recorded which). This TCR derives from a woman aged 25-40 years with Graves' hyperthyroidism. The chain combines TRBV6-5 with TRBJ2-5; D unclear. The CDR3 DNA reads TGTGCCAGCAGAGACAAGGCGCGGGAGACCCAGTACTTC. This sequence encodes CASRDKARETQYF.